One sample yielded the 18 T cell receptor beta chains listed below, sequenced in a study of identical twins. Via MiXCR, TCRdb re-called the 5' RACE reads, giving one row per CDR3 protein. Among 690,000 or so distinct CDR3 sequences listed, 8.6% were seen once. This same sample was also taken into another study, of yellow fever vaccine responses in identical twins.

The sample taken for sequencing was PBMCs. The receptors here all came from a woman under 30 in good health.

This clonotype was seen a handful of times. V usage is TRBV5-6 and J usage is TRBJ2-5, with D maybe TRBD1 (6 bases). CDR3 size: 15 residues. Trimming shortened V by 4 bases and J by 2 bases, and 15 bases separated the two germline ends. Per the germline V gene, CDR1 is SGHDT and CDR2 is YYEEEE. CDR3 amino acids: CASSAQYRVQETQYF. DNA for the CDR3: TGTGCCAGCAGCGCCCAGTACAGGGTTCAAGAGACCCAGTACTTC. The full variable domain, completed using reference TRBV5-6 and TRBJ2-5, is DAGVTQSPTHLIKTRGQQVTLRCSPKSGHDTVSWYQQALGQGPQFIFQYYEEEERQRGNFPDRFSGHQFPNYSSELNVNALLLGDSALYLCASSAQYRVQETQYFGPGTRLLVL.

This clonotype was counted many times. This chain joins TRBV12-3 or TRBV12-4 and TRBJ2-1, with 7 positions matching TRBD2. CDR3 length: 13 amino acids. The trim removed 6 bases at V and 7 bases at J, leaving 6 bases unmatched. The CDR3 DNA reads TGTGCCAGCAGCCCCTGGGGAGGGAATGAGCAGTTCTTC. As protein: CASSPWGGNEQFF.

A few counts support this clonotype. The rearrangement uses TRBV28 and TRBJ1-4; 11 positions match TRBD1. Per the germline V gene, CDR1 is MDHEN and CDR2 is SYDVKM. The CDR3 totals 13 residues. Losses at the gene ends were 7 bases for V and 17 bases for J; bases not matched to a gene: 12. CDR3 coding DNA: TGTGCCAGCACCACCGGACAGGGGGCTAATTCTTTTTTT. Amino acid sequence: CASTTGQGANSFF. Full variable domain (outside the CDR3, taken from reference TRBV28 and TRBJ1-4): DVKVTQSSRYLVKRTGEKVFLECVQDMDHENMFWYRQDPGLGLRLIYFSYDVKMKEKGDIPEGYSVSREKKERFSLILESASTNQTSMYLCASTTGQGANSFFGSGTQLSVL.

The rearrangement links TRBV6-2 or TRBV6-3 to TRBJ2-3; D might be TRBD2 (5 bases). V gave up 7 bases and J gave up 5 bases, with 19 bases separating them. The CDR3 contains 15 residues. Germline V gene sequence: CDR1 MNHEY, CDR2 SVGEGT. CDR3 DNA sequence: TGTGCCAGCACCCCCCTGACGAGGGAGAGAGATACGCAGTATTTT. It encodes CASTPLTRERDTQYF.

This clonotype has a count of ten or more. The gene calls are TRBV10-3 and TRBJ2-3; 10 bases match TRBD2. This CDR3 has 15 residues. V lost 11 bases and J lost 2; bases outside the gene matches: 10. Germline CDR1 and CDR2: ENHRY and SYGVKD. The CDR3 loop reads CAVQDTSGNTDTQYF. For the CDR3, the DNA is TGTGCCGTCCAAGACACTAGCGGGAACACAGATACGCAGTATTTT.

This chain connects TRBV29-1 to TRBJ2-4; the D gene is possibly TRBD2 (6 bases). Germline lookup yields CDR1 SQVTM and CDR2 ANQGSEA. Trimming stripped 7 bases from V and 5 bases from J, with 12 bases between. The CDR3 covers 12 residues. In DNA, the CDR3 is TGCAGCGGATCCGGCGGGGAAAACATTCAGTACTTC. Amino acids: CSGSGGENIQYF.

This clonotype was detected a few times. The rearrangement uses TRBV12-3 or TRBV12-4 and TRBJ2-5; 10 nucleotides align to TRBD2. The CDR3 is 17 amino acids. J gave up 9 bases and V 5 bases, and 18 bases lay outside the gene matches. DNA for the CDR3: TGTGCCAGCAGTCCACCTAACGTGGGACTAGCGCGTCGGGCCCAGTACTTC. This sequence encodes CASSPPNVGLARRAQYF.

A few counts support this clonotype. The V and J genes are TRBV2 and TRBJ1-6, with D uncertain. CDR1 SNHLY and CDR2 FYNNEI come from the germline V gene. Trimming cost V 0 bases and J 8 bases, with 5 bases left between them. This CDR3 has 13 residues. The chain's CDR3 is CASSEAGYSPLHF. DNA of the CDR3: TGTGCCAGCAGTGAAGCAGGATATTCACCCCTCCACTTT.

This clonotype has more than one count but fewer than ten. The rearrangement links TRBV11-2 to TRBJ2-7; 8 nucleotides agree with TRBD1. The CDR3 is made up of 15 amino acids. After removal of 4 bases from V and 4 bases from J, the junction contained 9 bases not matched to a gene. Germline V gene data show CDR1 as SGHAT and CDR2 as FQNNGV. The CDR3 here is CASSYLMTGAYEQYF. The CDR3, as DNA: TGTGCCAGCAGCTATCTGATGACAGGGGCTTACGAGCAGTACTTC.

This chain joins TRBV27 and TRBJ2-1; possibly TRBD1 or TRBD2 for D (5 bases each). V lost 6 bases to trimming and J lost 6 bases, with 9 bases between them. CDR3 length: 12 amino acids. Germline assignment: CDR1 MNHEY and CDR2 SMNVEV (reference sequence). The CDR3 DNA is TGTGCCAGCAGAAGGGACCCCAATGAGCAGTTCTTC. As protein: CASRRDPNEQFF.

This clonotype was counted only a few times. CDR3 bases: TGTGCCAGCAGTGAAGGGGCGCGAATTTATGAGCAGTTCTTC. Translated: CASSEGARIYEQFF. The chain recombines TRBV2 with TRBJ2-1; no clear D gene. CDR1 is SNHLY, CDR2 FYNNEI, per germline. Trimming left V 1 base short and J 8 bases short, with 12 bases between. The CDR3 totals 14 residues.

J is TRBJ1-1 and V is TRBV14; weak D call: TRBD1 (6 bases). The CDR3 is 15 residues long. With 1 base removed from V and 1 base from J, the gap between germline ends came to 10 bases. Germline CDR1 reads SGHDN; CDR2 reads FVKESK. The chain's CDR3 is CASSQATGWNTEAFF. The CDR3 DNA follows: TGTGCCAGCAGCCAAGCTACAGGGTGGAACACTGAAGCTTTCTTT.

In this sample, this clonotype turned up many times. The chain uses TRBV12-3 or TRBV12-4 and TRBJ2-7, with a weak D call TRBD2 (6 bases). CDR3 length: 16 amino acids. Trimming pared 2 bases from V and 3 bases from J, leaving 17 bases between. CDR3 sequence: CASSLPRPGLLYEQYF. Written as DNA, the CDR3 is TGTGCCAGCAGTTTACCCAGGCCGGGACTTCTCTACGAGCAGTACTTC.

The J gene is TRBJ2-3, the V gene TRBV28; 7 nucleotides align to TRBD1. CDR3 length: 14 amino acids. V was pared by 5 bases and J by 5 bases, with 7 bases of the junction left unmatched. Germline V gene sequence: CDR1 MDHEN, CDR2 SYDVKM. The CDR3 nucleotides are TGTGCCAGCAGTCCGACAGGGACAGTAGATACGCAGTATTTT. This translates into CASSPTGTVDTQYF. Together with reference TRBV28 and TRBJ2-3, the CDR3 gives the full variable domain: DVKVTQSSRYLVKRTGEKVFLECVQDMDHENMFWYRQDPGLGLRLIYFSYDVKMKEKGDIPEGYSVSREKKERFSLILESASTNQTSMYLCASSPTGTVDTQYFGPGTRLTVL.

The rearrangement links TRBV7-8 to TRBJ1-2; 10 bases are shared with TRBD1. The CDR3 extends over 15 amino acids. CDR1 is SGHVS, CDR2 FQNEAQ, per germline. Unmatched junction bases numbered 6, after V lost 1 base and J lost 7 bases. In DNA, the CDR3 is TGTGCCAGCAGCTTAGTGGGACAGGGGTACTCTGGCTACACCTTC. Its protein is CASSLVGQGYSGYTF.

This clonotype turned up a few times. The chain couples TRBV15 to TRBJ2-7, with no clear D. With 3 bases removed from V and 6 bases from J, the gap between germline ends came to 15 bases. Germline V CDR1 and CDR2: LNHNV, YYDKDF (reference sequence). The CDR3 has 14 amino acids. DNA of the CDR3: TGTGCCACCAGCAGTCAATGGGGTCCTGGCGAGCAGTACTTC. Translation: CATSSQWGPGEQYF.

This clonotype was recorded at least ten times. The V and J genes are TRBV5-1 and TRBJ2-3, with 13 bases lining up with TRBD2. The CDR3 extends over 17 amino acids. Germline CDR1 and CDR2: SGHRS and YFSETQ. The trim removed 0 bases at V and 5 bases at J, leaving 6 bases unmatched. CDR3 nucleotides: TGCGCCAGCAGCTTGGAGGGACTAGCGGGACCCGTAGATACGCAGTATTTT. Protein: CASSLEGLAGPVDTQYF.

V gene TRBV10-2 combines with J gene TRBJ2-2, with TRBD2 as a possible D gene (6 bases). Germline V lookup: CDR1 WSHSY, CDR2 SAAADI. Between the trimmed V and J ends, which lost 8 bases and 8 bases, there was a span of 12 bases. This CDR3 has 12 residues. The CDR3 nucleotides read TGCGCCAGCGACGTGGCGGGAGGGGAGCTGTTTTTT. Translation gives CASDVAGGELFF.